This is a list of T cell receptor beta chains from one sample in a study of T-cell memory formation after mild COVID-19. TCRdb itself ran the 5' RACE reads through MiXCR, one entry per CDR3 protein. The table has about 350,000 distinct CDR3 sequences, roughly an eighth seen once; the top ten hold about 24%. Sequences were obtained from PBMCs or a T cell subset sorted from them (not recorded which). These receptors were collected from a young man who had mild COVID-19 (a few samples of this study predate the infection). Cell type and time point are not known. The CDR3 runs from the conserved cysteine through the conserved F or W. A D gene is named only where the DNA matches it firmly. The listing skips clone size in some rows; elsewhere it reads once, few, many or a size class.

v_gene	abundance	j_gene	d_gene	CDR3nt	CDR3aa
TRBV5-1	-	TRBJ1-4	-	TGCGCCAGCAGCTTGAACACAGATGAAAAACTGTTTTTT	CASSLNTDEKLFF
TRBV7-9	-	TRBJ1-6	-	TGTGCCAGCAGCTTAGTTGCAGGACAAGGTTCACCCCTCCACTTT	CASSLVAGQGSPLHF
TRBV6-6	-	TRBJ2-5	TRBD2	TGTGCCAGCAGTTTTTTGGGGGGGAGGCAAGAGACCCAGTACTTC	CASSFLGGRQETQYF
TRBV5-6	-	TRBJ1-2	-	TGTGCCAGCAGCTTGGCTCAGGGGTCTGGCTACACCTTC	CASSLAQGSGYTF
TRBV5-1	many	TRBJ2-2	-	TGCGCCAGCAGCTTGGCCGGGGCGCGGAGCACCGGGGAGCTGTTTTTT	CASSLAGARSTGELFF
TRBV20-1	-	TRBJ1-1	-	TGCAGTGCTGGGACGGCCCGTAGCGCTTTCTTT	CSAGTARSAFF
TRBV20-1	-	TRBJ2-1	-	TGCAGTGCTAGACTTCTTTGGGGCGTAGGAAATGAGCAGTTCTTC	CSARLLWGVGNEQFF
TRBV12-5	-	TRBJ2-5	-	TGTGCTAGTGGTCCAACAGGAGGAGAGACCCAGTACTTC	CASGPTGGETQYF
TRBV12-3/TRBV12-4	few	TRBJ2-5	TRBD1	TGTGCCAGCAGCCATCAGACAGGGAAAGAGACCCAGTACTTC	CASSHQTGKETQYF
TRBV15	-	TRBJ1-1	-	TGTGCCACCAGCAAAGGTGCGGGCGCTTTCTTT	CATSKGAGAFF
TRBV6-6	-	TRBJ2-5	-	TGTGCCAGCCGTCGCCCGTCCCGGGGCGGCGGATCACAAGAGACCCAGTACTTC	CASRRPSRGGGSQETQYF
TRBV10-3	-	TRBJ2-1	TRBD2	TGTGCCATCAGTGAGTCCCCTAGCGGGGCATGGAATGAGCAGTTCTTC	CAISESPSGAWNEQFF
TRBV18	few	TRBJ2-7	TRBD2	TGTGCCAGCTCACGACTCGCCGGGACTACGTCCGAGCAGTACTTC	CASSRLAGTTSEQYF
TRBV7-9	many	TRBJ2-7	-	TGTGCCAGCAGCAGCGGGACAGAGACCTACGAGCAGTACTTC	CASSSGTETYEQYF
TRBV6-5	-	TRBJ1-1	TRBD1	TGTGCCAGCAGCACCAATGCGTTCACAGGGGCAGCGAACACTGAAGCTTTCTTT	CASSTNAFTGAANTEAFF
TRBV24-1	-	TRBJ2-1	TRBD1	TGTGCCACCAGTGACGCCGGGACAGGGGTGATCAATGAGCAGTTCTTC	CATSDAGTGVINEQFF
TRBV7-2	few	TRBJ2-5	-	TGTGCCAGCAGCTTAGATTTGGAGACCCAGTACTTC	CASSLDLETQYF
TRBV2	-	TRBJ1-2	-	TGTGCCAGCAGTGAAGCGCCGGGCTATGGCTACACCTTC	CASSEAPGYGYTF
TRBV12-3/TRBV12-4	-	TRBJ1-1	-	TGTGCCAGCAGTTTATGGTCAACGAACACTGAAGCTTTCTTT	CASSLWSTNTEAFF
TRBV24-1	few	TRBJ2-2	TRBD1	TGTGCCACCAGTGAACTAGGGACAGCTGCGAACACCGGGGAGCTGTTTTTT	CATSELGTAANTGELFF
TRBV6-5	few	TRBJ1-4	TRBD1	TGTGCCAGCAGTTATTGGACAGGAGATATTGAAAAACTGTTTTTT	CASSYWTGDIEKLFF
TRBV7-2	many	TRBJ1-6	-	TGTGCCAGCAGCTTAGAAGGGCAAGGGAGGGCACCCCTCCACTTT	CASSLEGQGRAPLHF
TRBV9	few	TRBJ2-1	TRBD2	TGTGCCAGCAGCGAACTAGCGGGGGGGCTTGATGAGCAGTTCTTC	CASSELAGGLDEQFF
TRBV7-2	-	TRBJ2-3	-	TGTGCCAGCAGCTTCGGGCCAAGAGGGGGGTCCGATACGCAGTATTTT	CASSFGPRGGSDTQYF
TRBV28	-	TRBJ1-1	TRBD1	TGTGCCAGCAGTTCCTCCCGGCAGGGGGCAGACACTGAAGCTTTCTTT	CASSSSRQGADTEAFF
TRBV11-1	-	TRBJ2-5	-	TGTGCCAGCAGTTCGGGACTTACAAAGTACCAAGAGACCCAGTACTTC	CASSSGLTKYQETQYF
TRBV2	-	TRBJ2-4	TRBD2	TGTGCCAGCAGTGTCAGGGAGGGAAACATTCAGTACTTC	CASSVREGNIQYF
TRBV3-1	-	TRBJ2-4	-	TGTGCCAGCAGCGCGGGCGGGGCCGGAAACATTCAGTACTTC	CASSAGGAGNIQYF
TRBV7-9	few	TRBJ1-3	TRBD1	TGTGCCAGCAGCTTAGTCGGGGACAGTCCCTCTGGAAACACCATATATTTT	CASSLVGDSPSGNTIYF
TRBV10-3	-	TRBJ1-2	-	TGTGCCATCAGTGAGGCCTCGATACAGGATGGCTACACCTTC	CAISEASIQDGYTF
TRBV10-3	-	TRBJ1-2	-	TGTGCCATCCGAGCGGCAGACGCTAACTATGGCTACACCTTC	CAIRAADANYGYTF
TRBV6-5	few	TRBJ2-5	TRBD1	TGTGCCAGCAGTTACAGGGCCGAGACAGGGGGCCAAGAGACCCAGTACTTC	CASSYRAETGGQETQYF
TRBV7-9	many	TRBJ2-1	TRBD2	TGTGCCAGCAGCGGGAGGGGCAATGAGCAGTTCTTC	CASSGRGNEQFF
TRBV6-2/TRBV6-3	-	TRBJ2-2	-	TGTGCCAGCAGTTACGTCACCACCGGGGAGCTGTTTTTT	CASSYVTTGELFF
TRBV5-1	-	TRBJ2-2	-	TGCGCCAGCTGGGAGACAGTAAACACCGGGGAGCTGTTTTTT	CASWETVNTGELFF
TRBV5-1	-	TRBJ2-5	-	TGCGCCAGCAGCTTAAATCCTACGCGGGAGACCCAGTACTTC	CASSLNPTRETQYF
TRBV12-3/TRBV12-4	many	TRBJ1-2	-	TGTGCCAGCAGCTTAGGACAGAACTATGGCTACACCTTC	CASSLGQNYGYTF
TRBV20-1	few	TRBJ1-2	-	TGCAGTGCCACCGCGGGGGGGCGCGGTTATGGCTACACCTTC	CSATAGGRGYGYTF
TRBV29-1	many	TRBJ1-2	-	TGCAGCGTTGGTTCCGATCTCTATGGCTACACCTTC	CSVGSDLYGYTF
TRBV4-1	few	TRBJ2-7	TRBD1	TGCGCCAGCAGCCAAAGTCCGGGACAGACGGCCTACGAGCAGTACTTC	CASSQSPGQTAYEQYF
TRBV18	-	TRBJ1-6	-	TGTGCCAGCTCACCCGGCGGCCTCTCACCCCTCCACTTT	CASSPGGLSPLHF
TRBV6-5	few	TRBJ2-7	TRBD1	TGTGCCAGCAGTCTCCGGGACAGGGAATTCGAGCAGTACTTC	CASSLRDREFEQYF
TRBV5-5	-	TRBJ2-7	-	TGTGCCAGCAGCTTCGAAGACACAGGGTGGGAGTCCTACGAGCAGTACTTC	CASSFEDTGWESYEQYF
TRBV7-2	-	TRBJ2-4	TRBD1	TGTGCCAGCAGCTTCAAGGGGGCGCCTGACATTCAGTACTTC	CASSFKGAPDIQYF
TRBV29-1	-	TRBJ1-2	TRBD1	TGCAGCGTTGGGTACAGGGGAGACTATGGCTACACCTTC	CSVGYRGDYGYTF
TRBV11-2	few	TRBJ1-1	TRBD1	TGTGCCAGCAGCTCCAGGGGGGGGATGAACACTGAAGCTTTCTTT	CASSSRGGMNTEAFF
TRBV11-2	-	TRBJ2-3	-	TGTGCCAGCAGCTCAAACTGGGGAGCAGATACGCAGTATTTT	CASSSNWGADTQYF
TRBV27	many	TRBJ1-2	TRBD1	TGTGCCAGCAGTCGGACAGGGGATGGCTACACCTTC	CASSRTGDGYTF
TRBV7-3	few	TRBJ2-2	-	TGTGCCAGCAGCTTAAGGCAGGGGAACACCGGGGAGCTGTTTTTT	CASSLRQGNTGELFF
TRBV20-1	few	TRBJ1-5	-	TGCAGTGCTAGAGAAGGGGATCAGCCCCAGCATTTT	CSAREGDQPQHF
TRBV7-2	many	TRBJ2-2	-	TGTGCCAGCAGCCGCCACAGGGGGGAGCTGTTTTTT	CASSRHRGELFF
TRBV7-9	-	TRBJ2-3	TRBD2	TGTGCCACCTATAGGCTCCTAGCGGGCGACACAGATACGCAGTATTTT	CATYRLLAGDTDTQYF
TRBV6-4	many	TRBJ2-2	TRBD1	TGTGCCAGCAGTGACAAGACAGGGGGCCCCGGGGAGCTGTTTTTT	CASSDKTGGPGELFF
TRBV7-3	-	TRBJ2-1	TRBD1	TGTGCCAGCAGCCTCGGACAGGGCCTCAACAATGAGCAGTTCTTC	CASSLGQGLNNEQFF
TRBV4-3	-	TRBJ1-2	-	TGCGCCAGCAGCCAAGACGGGGAAGGGGACTATGGCTACACCTTC	CASSQDGEGDYGYTF
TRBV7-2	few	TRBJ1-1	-	TGTGCCAGCAGCCCAAGGGTGGTAGTTCAGAATGAAGCTTTCTTT	CASSPRVVVQNEAFF
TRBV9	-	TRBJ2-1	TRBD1	TGTGCCAGCAGCGCTTCCGGGACAGCGATAGCTTACAATGAGCAGTTCTTC	CASSASGTAIAYNEQFF
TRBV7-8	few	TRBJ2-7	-	TGTGCCAGCACCTCCCCCGGACTTAACAAAGAGCAGTACTTC	CASTSPGLNKEQYF
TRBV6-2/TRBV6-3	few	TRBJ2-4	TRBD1	TGTGCCATTCAGGGGGCAGCCAAAAACATTCAGTACTTC	CAIQGAAKNIQYF
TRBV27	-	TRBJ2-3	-	TGTGCCAGCAGTTCGACACCTGGGGATACGCAGTATTTT	CASSSTPGDTQYF